This T cell receptor (beta chain) was sequenced during a study of vaccination and CD4 T cells after COVID-19. Study-wide background: Post-vaccine sampling followed dose two by a median roughly 74 days (range 14 to 241). Researchers treated cells with overlapping spike peptides taken from SARS-CoV-2, HCoV-NL63, HCoV-OC43 and HCoV-229E. Study-level findings and limits: In median terms, SARS-CoV-2-reactive clonotypes went from roughly 22 to 38, a nonsignificant rise.

As regards this clonotype: The antigen is undetermined.

The sample's time point: late sampling 161 to 241 days after vaccination in a few convalescent patients. Treatment specified: 10-day PBMC culture with coronavirus spike peptide pools or control peptides (ViraFEST assay). With the Oncomine TCR Beta short-read assay, DNA from cultured CD4+ T cells was sequenced. MiXCR, run by TCRdb on the PCR reads, gives a single entry per CDR3 protein. This sample carries under 20,000 distinct CDR3 sequences, about 45% of them seen once, and the ten largest clones take about a sixth. The CDR3 length is 13 residues. Trimming stripped 5 bases from V and 3 bases from J, with 10 bases between. Germline V gives CDR1 MDHEN, CDR2 SYDVKM.

This clonotype was obtained from a human donor who had recovered from COVID-19. The material was CD4+ T cells from blood, cultured in vitro, obtained about 7 months after SARS-CoV-2 vaccination. The chain uses TRBV28 and TRBJ1-1; unclear D gene. The CDR3 DNA reads as TGTGCCAGCAGTCCTCGGCCAGACACTGAAGCTTTCTTT. It specifies CASSPRPDTEAFF. The variable domain in full, completed from reference TRBV28 and TRBJ1-1, reads DVKVTQSSRYLVKRTGEKVFLECVQDMDHENMFWYRQDPGLGLRLIYFSYDVKMKEKGDIPEGYSVSREKKERFSLILESASTNQTSMYLCASSPRPDTEAFFGQGTRLTVV.